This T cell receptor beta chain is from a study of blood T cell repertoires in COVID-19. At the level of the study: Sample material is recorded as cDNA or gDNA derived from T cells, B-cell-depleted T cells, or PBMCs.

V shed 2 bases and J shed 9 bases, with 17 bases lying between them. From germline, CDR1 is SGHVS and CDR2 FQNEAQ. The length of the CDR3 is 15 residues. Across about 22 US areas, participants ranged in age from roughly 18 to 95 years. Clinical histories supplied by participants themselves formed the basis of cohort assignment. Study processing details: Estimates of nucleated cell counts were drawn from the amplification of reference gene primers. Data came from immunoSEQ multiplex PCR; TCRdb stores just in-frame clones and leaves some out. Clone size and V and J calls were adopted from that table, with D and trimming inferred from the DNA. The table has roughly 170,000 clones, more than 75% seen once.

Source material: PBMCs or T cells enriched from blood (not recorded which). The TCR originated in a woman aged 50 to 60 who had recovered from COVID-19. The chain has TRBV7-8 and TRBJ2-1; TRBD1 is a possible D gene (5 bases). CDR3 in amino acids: CASSLQGRTLGEQFF. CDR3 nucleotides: TGTGCCAGCAGCTTACAGGGCAGGACCTTAGGTGAGCAGTTCTTC.